This T cell receptor beta chain was retrieved from a study of PD-1 blockade in classical Hodgkin lymphoma (dated by TCRdb to between 2020 and 2021). Looking at the study overall: The study used CyTOF and TCR beta sequencing to define a peripheral blood immune signature of response to PD-1 blockade in classical Hodgkin lymphoma.

Findings and caveats that apply to the study as a whole: The study was restricted to a single clinical trial cohort, and the causes of repertoire differences, possibly disease activity or prior therapy, were left undefined. Baseline TCR diversity was reported to be lower in newly diagnosed patients than in healthy donors and to be lower still in relapsed/refractory patients.

The Qiagen DNeasy kit was used to extract genomic DNA both from unsorted PBMCs and from the negatively selected CD4+ and CD8+ fractions. TCR beta CDR3 regions were subjected to amplification by immunoSEQ multiplex PCR with primers that anneal to V and J segments. Amplification bias was minimized using a synthetic immune receptor repertoire, and residual bias was removed computationally after sequencing. Turning to the authors' computational methods: Repertoire diversity was quantified as the Shannon entropy index using custom Python scripts. Unsorted, CD4+ and CD8+ repertoires were analyzed separately, except for combined analyses in which CD4+ and CD8+ sequences were merged in silico. Held by TCRdb, this immuneACCESS table contains in-frame sequences only and omits some clones. Under half of the omission traces to an unresolved V gene where checked; the cause of the rest is unknown. The V and J calls and clone size are taken from that table; D and trimming were inferred from the DNA. This sample is represented by around 43,000 clones; more than 75% of them were singletons. The ten largest make up roughly 5.3% of the sample.

This specimen's time point label, per the study, means: newly diagnosed, previously untreated cHL patient sample. As a comparison group for the relapsed/refractory trial patients, PBMCs from patients with newly diagnosed, previously untreated classical Hodgkin lymphoma were sequenced. Peripheral blood was collected in 8 mL Vacutainer Cell Preparation Tubes, from which PBMCs were isolated by centrifugation and then cryopreserved. Remarks on this clone: What antigen it recognizes has not been identified. Within one base of it there is no much larger clone, and no base qualities were kept.

Input material: peripheral blood mononuclear cells (PBMCs). The source is a human donor with classical Hodgkin lymphoma.

The CDR3: CASSLQEPGANVLTF. The DNA sequence follows: TGCGCCAGCAGCTTGCAAGAACCTGGGGCCAACGTCCTGACTTTC. This sequence uses TRBV5-1 and TRBJ2-6, with the D gene uncertain. The trim is 1 base for V and 2 bases for J, with a gap of 7 bases between the germline ends. CDR1 and CDR2, looked up from the germline V gene, are SGHRS and YFSETQ. The CDR3, cysteine through phenylalanine, is 15 amino acids long. The CDR3 DNA has 45 bases and is translated from base 1.